This T cell receptor beta chain emerged from a study of CD8+CD57+ T cells in acquired aplastic anemia. All sequencing subjects had displayed CD8+CD57+ cell expansion on flow cytometry. The germline CDR1 and CDR2 sequences are LNHNV and YYDKDF (reference sequence). V lost 9 bases to trimming and J lost 4 bases, with 16 bases between them. The CDR3 sequence is 14 residues long. Genomic DNA, serving as template, underwent TCR beta VDJ and CDR3 profiling. TCRdb redid the calling of the reads with MiXCR, one entry per CDR3 protein. The table has 150,000 to 200,000 distinct CDR3 sequences, around 47% seen once.

The receptor was derived from a human donor with aplastic anemia. The V gene is TRBV15, the J gene TRBJ2-1; a possible D gene is TRBD1 (6 bases). Sequencing used sorted CD4+, CD8+, or CD8+CD57+ T cells (not recorded which) from PBMCs. CDR3 DNA sequence: TGTGCCACTAGACAGGTTGGGGCATACAATGAGCAGTTCTTC. Protein: CATRQVGAYNEQFF.